Below are 2 T cell receptor beta chains sequenced from a single sample in a study of Ad26.COV2.S vaccination and SARS-CoV-2 variants. Treatment specified: about 20 received Ad26.COV2.S at low or high dose, single or two shots; roughly five received placebo; per-sample allocation not given. Specimen acquisition occurred on day 63 following the initial vaccine or placebo injection. Sequencing was performed with immunoSEQ multiplex PCR; in TCRdb, only in-frame clones are kept and a portion is missing. The table has a few hundred thousand clones, around four fifths seen once. Source: peripheral blood, taken in a trial of Ad26.COV2.S vaccine versus placebo. All receptors come from a person between 18 and 59 years old who received the Ad26.COV2.S COVID-19 vaccine or a placebo.

Comment on this clone: This specimen includes other DNA sequences encoding the same CDR3. The chain couples TRBV28 to TRBJ2-5, with no clear D. In germline, CDR1 is MDHEN, CDR2 SYDVKM. This CDR3 spans 11 amino acids. V lost 2 bases to trimming and J lost 5 bases, with 3 bases between them. The CDR3 loop is CASSLRETQYF. As DNA, the CDR3 is TGTGCCAGCAGTTTACGGGAGACCCAGTACTTC. The whole variable domain, filled in from reference TRBV28 and TRBJ2-5, reads DVKVTQSSRYLVKRTGEKVFLECVQDMDHENMFWYRQDPGLGLRLIYFSYDVKMKEKGDIPEGYSVSREKKERFSLILESASTNQTSMYLCASSLRETQYFGPGTRLLVL.

The CDR3 DNA reads as TGCGCCAGCAGCCAAGAGGAACAGGGGAAATTTTACGAGCAGTACTTC. It codes for CASSQEEQGKFYEQYF. The chain has TRBV4-1 and TRBJ2-7; 7 bases agree with TRBD1. The germline CDR1 and CDR2 sequences are MGHRA and YSYEKL. This CDR3 has 16 residues. Trimming cost V 0 bases and J 4 bases; bases outside gene matches: 9.